Each of the 2 T cell receptor beta chains below was sequenced from the same sample in a study of cytomegalovirus exposure and HLA in healthy donors. 13 Jbeta primers and 60 Vbeta primers were used for the PCR. Generated by immunoSEQ multiplex PCR, the TCRdb table keeps only in-frame clones and is missing some. The profile shows tens of thousands of clones, more than 60% of them singletons. The source material was PBMCs. The receptors come from a man aged 25 to 40 in good health and CMV-seronegative.

This clone was counted between two and nine times. The V call is TRBV7-9, the J call TRBJ1-3; D gene unclear. V lost 2 bases and J 0 bases, leaving 11 bases between the germline ends. Per germline, CDR1 SEHNR and CDR2 FQNEAQ (reference sequence). The CDR3 is 16 residues long. The DNA of the CDR3 is TGTGCCAGCAGCTTACAGGACTTAGTCTCTGGAAACACCATATATTTT. It is translated as CASSLQDLVSGNTIYF.

The chain employs TRBV7-8 and TRBJ1-2; possibly TRBD1 for D (5 bases). CDR3 length equals 13 residues. The germline CDR1 and CDR2 sequences are SGHVS and FQNEAQ. The germline V and J ends were trimmed by 3 bases and 2 bases, with 7 bases remaining between them. The CDR3 sequence is CASSFQGNYGYTF. The CDR3 coding sequence is TGTGCCAGCAGCTTTCAGGGAAACTATGGCTACACCTTC. The full variable domain, rest sourced from reference TRBV7-8 and TRBJ1-2, is GAGVSQSPRYKVAKRGQDVALRCDPISGHVSLFWYQQALGQGPEFLTYFQNEAQLDKSGLPSDRFFAERPEGSVSTLKIQRTQQEDSAVYLCASSFQGNYGYTFGSGTRLTVV.